This is a list of T cell receptor beta chains from one sample in a study of identical twins. TCRdb reprocessed the 5' RACE reads with MiXCR, giving one entry per CDR3 protein. The table shows around 240,000 distinct CDR3 sequences, with around 7% occurring only once. The same specimen was also included in a second study, on yellow fever vaccine responses in identical twins.

The sample comprised memory (CD45RO+) T cells sorted from blood. Receptor source: a woman aged 18 to 35 in good health. Each CDR3 is given with its conserved first and last residue. A D gene is named only where the DNA matches it firmly. Clone size is stated in some rows and not others, as once, few, many or a class when expanded.

d_call: NA; clone_size: few; v_call: TRBV14; j_call: TRBJ1-6; cdr3_nt: TGTGCCAGCAGCCGCGGGTCGAATAATTCACCCCTCCACTTT; cdr3_aa: CASSRGSNNSPLHF
d_call: NA; clone_size: many; v_call: TRBV10-3; j_call: TRBJ1-2; cdr3_nt: TGTGCCATCAGTGACCAGGCAGGGCTTGATGGCTACACCTTC; cdr3_aa: CAISDQAGLDGYTF
d_call: TRBD2; clone_size: NA; v_call: TRBV11-2; j_call: TRBJ2-3; cdr3_nt: TGTGCCAGCACCTGGCGGGCTAGCGGGAGGGGGAGGACAGATACGCAGTATTTT; cdr3_aa: CASTWRASGRGRTDTQYF
d_call: NA; clone_size: many; v_call: TRBV5-1; j_call: TRBJ1-1; cdr3_nt: TGCGCCAGCAGCTTGGTTCGGGGGGGAGGAAACACTGAAGCTTTCTTT; cdr3_aa: CASSLVRGGGNTEAFF
d_call: TRBD2; clone_size: few; v_call: TRBV5-1; j_call: TRBJ2-1; cdr3_nt: TGCGCCAGCAGCTCCACCGGGACTAGCGGGAGGAATGAGCAGTTCTTC; cdr3_aa: CASSSTGTSGRNEQFF
d_call: TRBD1; clone_size: few; v_call: TRBV14; j_call: TRBJ1-2; cdr3_nt: TGTGCCAGCAGCAGGGACAGTGGCTTTAGCTACACCTTC; cdr3_aa: CASSRDSGFSYTF
d_call: NA; clone_size: NA; v_call: TRBV4-2; j_call: TRBJ2-3; cdr3_nt: TGTGCCAGCAGCCAAGCCGGCGACACAGATACGCAGTATTTT; cdr3_aa: CASSQAGDTDTQYF
d_call: NA; clone_size: many; v_call: TRBV20-1; j_call: TRBJ1-2; cdr3_nt: TGCAGTGGAGGCAGGGAGGGGTATGGCTACACCTTC; cdr3_aa: CSGGREGYGYTF
d_call: NA; clone_size: many; v_call: TRBV12-3/TRBV12-4; j_call: TRBJ1-2; cdr3_nt: TGTGCCAGCAGTTACGGACAGCCTTCGATCACCTTC; cdr3_aa: CASSYGQPSITF
d_call: NA; clone_size: once; v_call: TRBV20-1; j_call: TRBJ2-5; cdr3_nt: TGCAGTGCTAGCGGAGGCAAAGAGACCCAGTACTTC; cdr3_aa: CSASGGKETQYF
d_call: NA; clone_size: many; v_call: TRBV5-5; j_call: TRBJ1-5; cdr3_nt: TGTGCCAGCAGCTTGGTTACAGGCAATCAGCCCCAGCATTTT; cdr3_aa: CASSLVTGNQPQHF
d_call: TRBD2; clone_size: many; v_call: TRBV12-3/TRBV12-4; j_call: TRBJ2-2; cdr3_nt: TGTGCCAGCAGTCCCGCGGGGGTCCGGAACACCGGGGAGCTGTTTTTT; cdr3_aa: CASSPAGVRNTGELFF
d_call: TRBD1; clone_size: few; v_call: TRBV4-1; j_call: TRBJ1-1; cdr3_nt: TGCGCCAGCAGCCAATTTTGGGGAACAGGGGATGGAACTGAAGCTTTCTTT; cdr3_aa: CASSQFWGTGDGTEAFF
d_call: TRBD2; clone_size: few; v_call: TRBV6-5; j_call: TRBJ2-2; cdr3_nt: TGTGCCAGCAGTTATTTAGCGGGAGGGACCGGGGAGCTGTTTTTT; cdr3_aa: CASSYLAGGTGELFF
d_call: TRBD1; clone_size: NA; v_call: TRBV6-1; j_call: TRBJ1-4; cdr3_nt: TGTGCCAGCAGGCCGTCGACAGGGTTTGGCGAAAAACTGTTTTTT; cdr3_aa: CASRPSTGFGEKLFF
d_call: TRBD1; clone_size: few; v_call: TRBV12-3/TRBV12-4; j_call: TRBJ2-7; cdr3_nt: TGTGCCAGCAGTCAACGAGGGACAGACTACGAGCAGTACTTC; cdr3_aa: CASSQRGTDYEQYF
d_call: TRBD1; clone_size: once; v_call: TRBV7-9; j_call: TRBJ2-2; cdr3_nt: TGTGCCAGCAGCAACCGGACAGGGAGCACCGGGGAGCTGTTTTTT; cdr3_aa: CASSNRTGSTGELFF
d_call: TRBD1; clone_size: NA; v_call: TRBV12-3/TRBV12-4; j_call: TRBJ1-1; cdr3_nt: TGTGCCAGCAGTGACAGACGGGACAGGGAGACTGAAGCTTTCTTT; cdr3_aa: CASSDRRDRETEAFF
d_call: NA; clone_size: NA; v_call: TRBV9; j_call: TRBJ2-1; cdr3_nt: TGTGCCAGCAGCGCCACTTTTTATGAGCAGTTCTTC; cdr3_aa: CASSATFYEQFF
d_call: TRBD1; clone_size: NA; v_call: TRBV28; j_call: TRBJ1-1; cdr3_nt: TGTGCCAGCAGTTCACAGGGGCCAGAGCGATACACTGAAGCTTTCTTT; cdr3_aa: CASSSQGPERYTEAFF
d_call: NA; clone_size: few; v_call: TRBV19; j_call: TRBJ2-1; cdr3_nt: TGTGCCAGTAGGCCCCCGGGGGATGAGCAGTTCTTC; cdr3_aa: CASRPPGDEQFF
d_call: NA; clone_size: many; v_call: TRBV27; j_call: TRBJ2-5; cdr3_nt: TGTGCCAGCAGTTCTCTCACCTTAGAGCGAACCCAGTACTTC; cdr3_aa: CASSSLTLERTQYF
d_call: TRBD2; clone_size: NA; v_call: TRBV5-1; j_call: TRBJ2-3; cdr3_nt: TGCGCCAGCAGCTTGGCCGTTAGCGGGGAAAACACAGATACGCAGTATTTT; cdr3_aa: CASSLAVSGENTDTQYF
d_call: NA; clone_size: few; v_call: TRBV9; j_call: TRBJ2-7; cdr3_nt: TGTGCCAGCAAACCATCCGTAAGCTCCTACGAGCAGTACTTC; cdr3_aa: CASKPSVSSYEQYF
d_call: NA; clone_size: many; v_call: TRBV5-1; j_call: TRBJ2-1; cdr3_nt: TGCGCCAGCAGCTTGGTGGTGGGCGGGCGCGATGAGCAGTTCTTC; cdr3_aa: CASSLVVGGRDEQFF
d_call: TRBD2; clone_size: NA; v_call: TRBV2; j_call: TRBJ2-1; cdr3_nt: TGTGCCAGCAGTGACCTTACTAGCGGGGGGAGGAATGAGCAGTTCTTC; cdr3_aa: CASSDLTSGGRNEQFF
d_call: NA; clone_size: many; v_call: TRBV5-1; j_call: TRBJ2-1; cdr3_nt: TGCGCCAGCAGCTTGCCGGGGGCGGGAGCCTACAATGAGCAGTTCTTC; cdr3_aa: CASSLPGAGAYNEQFF
d_call: NA; clone_size: many; v_call: TRBV7-8; j_call: TRBJ1-2; cdr3_nt: TGTGCCAGCAGCTTAAAAGGGGATCGAGGCTACACCTTC; cdr3_aa: CASSLKGDRGYTF